This T cell receptor (beta chain) was documented in a study of a mutant IDH1 vaccine in newly diagnosed glioma. Findings and limits, study-wide: Immune responses induced by vaccination arose in around 93% of the patients.

This table comes from immunoSEQ multiplex PCR, and its TCRdb copy is limited to in-frame clones, with some not included. The sample carries roughly 52,000 clones, around 78% recorded once. This sample's time point: week 35, safety follow-up. The study gave 300 ug of mutant IDH1 20-mer peptide per vaccine dose, with topical imiquimod. In regard to this clone: No antigen is known for it.

This TCR was recovered from a man between 40 and 49 years old with glioma. The specimen was PBMCs, collected from a glioma patient whose treatment included an IDH1 peptide vaccine.

The CDR3: CASSLIQADNQPQHF. CDR3 bases: TGTGCCAGCAGCTTAATACAGGCGGATAATCAGCCCCAGCATTTT. The rearrangement joins TRBV7-2 to TRBJ1-5, with D possibly matching TRBD1 (5 bases). This CDR3 contains 15 residues. V was cut by 2 bases and J by 4 bases, with 12 bases left in between. From germline, CDR1 is SGHTA and CDR2 FQGNSA.